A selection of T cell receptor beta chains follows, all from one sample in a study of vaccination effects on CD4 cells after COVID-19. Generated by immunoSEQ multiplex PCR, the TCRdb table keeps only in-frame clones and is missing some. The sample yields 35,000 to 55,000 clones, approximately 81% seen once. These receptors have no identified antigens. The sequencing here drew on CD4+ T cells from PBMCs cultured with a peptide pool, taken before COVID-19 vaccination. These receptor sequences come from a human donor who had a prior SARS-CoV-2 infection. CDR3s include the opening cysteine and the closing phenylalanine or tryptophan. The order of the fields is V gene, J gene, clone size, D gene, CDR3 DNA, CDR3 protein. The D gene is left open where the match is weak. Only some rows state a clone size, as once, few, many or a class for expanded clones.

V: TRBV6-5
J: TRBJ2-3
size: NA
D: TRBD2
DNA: TGTGCCAGCTTGGCGGGGGGCACAGATACGCAGTATTTT
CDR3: CASLAGGTDTQYF

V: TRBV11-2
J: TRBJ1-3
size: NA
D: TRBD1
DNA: TGTGCCAGCAGCGATCAACAGGGGGCGGACACCATATATTTT
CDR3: CASSDQQGADTIYF

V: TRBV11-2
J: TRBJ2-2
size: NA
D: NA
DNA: TGTGCCAGCAGCCAGGCGCGGAGAAACACCGGGGAGCTGTTTTTT
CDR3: CASSQARRNTGELFF

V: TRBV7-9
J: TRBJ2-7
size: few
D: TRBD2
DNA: TGTGCCAGCAGCTTAGGACTAGCGGGAGGCTACGAGCAGTACTTC
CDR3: CASSLGLAGGYEQYF

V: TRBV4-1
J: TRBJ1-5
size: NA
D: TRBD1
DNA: TGCGCCAGCAGCCAGGGACAGCAAGGGGGTTTAGGTCAGCCCCAGCATTTT
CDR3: CASSQGQQGGLGQPQHF

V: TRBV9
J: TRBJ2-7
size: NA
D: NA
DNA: TGTGCCAGCAGCGTAGGCGCCGGACCGCGAGCGGCAACCTACGAGCAGTACTTC
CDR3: CASSVGAGPRAATYEQYF

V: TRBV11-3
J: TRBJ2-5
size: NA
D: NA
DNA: TGTGCCAGCAGCAGGGGGGGGCGAGAGACCCAGTACTTC
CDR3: CASSRGGRETQYF

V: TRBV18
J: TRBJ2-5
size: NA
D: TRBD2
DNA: TGTGCCAGCTCACCAGGACTAGCGGGAGTTGGAGAGACCCAGTACTTC
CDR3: CASSPGLAGVGETQYF

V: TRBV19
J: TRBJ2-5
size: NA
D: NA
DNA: TGTGCCAGTAGTAAAAACTTCAGACAGACCCAAAAGACCCAGTACTTC
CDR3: CASSKNFRQTQKTQYF

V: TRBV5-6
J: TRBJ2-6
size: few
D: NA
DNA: TGTGCCAGCAGCTTGCCCGGACGGTCTGGGGCCAACGTCCTGACTTTC
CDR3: CASSLPGRSGANVLTF

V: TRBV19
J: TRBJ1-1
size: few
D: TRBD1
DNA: TGTGCCAGTAGTACAAGACAGGGTCTTGGAGCTTTCTTT
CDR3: CASSTRQGLGAFF

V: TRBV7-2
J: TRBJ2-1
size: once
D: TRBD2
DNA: TGTGCCAGCAGCCGCGGACTAGCGGGGGTCAACGAGCAGTTCTTC
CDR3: CASSRGLAGVNEQFF

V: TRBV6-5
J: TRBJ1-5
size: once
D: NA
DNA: TGTGCCAGCAGTCCACAGGTGCATAGCAATCAGCCCCAGCATTTT
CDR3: CASSPQVHSNQPQHF

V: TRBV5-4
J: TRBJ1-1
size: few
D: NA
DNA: TGTGCCAGCAGCAGTCCCCGGGGTACCGGCGAAGCTTTCTTT
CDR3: CASSSPRGTGEAFF

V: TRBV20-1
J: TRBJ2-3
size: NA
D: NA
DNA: TGCAGTGCTAGCGGACCAGATACGCAGTATTTT
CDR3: CSASGPDTQYF

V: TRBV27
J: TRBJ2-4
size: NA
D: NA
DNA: TGTGCCAGCAGTTTAATGAGACAGGATCTGTCATTTGGCAAAAACATTCAGTACTTC
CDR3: CASSLMRQDLSFGKNIQYF

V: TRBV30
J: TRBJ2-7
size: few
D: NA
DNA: TGTGCCTGGAGCCTTAACTACGAGCAGTACTTC
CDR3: CAWSLNYEQYF

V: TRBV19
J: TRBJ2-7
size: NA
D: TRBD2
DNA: TGTGCCAGTAGTAAAGAGCGGGGCTACGAGCAGTACTTC
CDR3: CASSKERGYEQYF

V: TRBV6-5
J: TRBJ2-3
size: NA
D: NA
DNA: TGTGCCAGTTCTAAGGCAGGGGGGACAGATACGCAGTATTTT
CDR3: CASSKAGGTDTQYF

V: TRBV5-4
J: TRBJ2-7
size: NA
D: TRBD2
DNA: TGTGCCAGCAGCTTGCTAGCGGGAGGGATCGAGCAGTACTTC
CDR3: CASSLLAGGIEQYF

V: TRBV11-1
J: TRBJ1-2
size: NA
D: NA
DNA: TGTGCCAGCAGCTTAGACCCCGCCGGGGCAGGGATCGGCTACACCTTC
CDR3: CASSLDPAGAGIGYTF

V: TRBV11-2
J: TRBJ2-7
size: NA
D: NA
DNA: TGTGCCAGCAGCTACGAACAGGGGCAGTACTTC
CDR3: CASSYEQGQYF

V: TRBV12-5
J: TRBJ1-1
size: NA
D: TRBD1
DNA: TGTGCTAGTGGTGACAGAGCAGGGGGAAACACTGAAGCTTTCTTT
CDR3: CASGDRAGGNTEAFF

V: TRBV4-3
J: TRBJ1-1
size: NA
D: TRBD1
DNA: TGCGCCAGCAGCCAAGAGTACAGGGGGGGATTGACCACTGAAGCTTTCTTT
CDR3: CASSQEYRGGLTTEAFF

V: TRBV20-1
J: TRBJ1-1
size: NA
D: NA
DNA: TGCAGTGCTAGATTGGGGGCCGAAGCTTTCTTT
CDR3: CSARLGAEAFF

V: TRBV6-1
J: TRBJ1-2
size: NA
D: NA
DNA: TGTGCCAGCAGTGAAGTCCCAGGGTCGTCAGACTATGGCTACACCTTC
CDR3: CASSEVPGSSDYGYTF

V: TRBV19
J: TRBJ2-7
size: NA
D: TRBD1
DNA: TGTGCCAGTAGTATAGTTGGGACAGGCTCCTACGAGCAGTACTTC
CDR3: CASSIVGTGSYEQYF

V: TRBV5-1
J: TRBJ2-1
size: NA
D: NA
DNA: TGCGCCAGCAGCTTCGGGACCACCTACAATGAGCAGTTCTTC
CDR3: CASSFGTTYNEQFF

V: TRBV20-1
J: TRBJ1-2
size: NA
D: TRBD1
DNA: TGCAGTGCTTGGGACAGGGCGGGCTACACCTTC
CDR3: CSAWDRAGYTF

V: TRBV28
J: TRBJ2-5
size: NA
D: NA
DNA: TGTGCCAGCAGTTTAATCGGGGAGACCCAGTACTTC
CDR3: CASSLIGETQYF

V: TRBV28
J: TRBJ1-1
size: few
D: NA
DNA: TGTGCCAGCAGTTTATTGGGTATAAAGAACACTGAAGCTTTCTTT
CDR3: CASSLLGIKNTEAFF

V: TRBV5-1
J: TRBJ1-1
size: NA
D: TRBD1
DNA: TGCGCCAGCAGCGCCGGGACAGGGCACACTGAAGCTTTCTTT
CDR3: CASSAGTGHTEAFF